The 21 T cell receptor beta chains reported below all come from one sample, sequenced in a study of beta chain features in type 1 diabetes. Expressed TCRB transcripts were sequenced because the isolated RNA had all been reverse transcribed beforehand. Produced via immunoSEQ multiplex PCR; TCRdb's table is partial and in-frame only. Of approximately 340,000 clones in the sample, over 12% were seen once. Input material: naive CD4+ T cells from blood. The origin of the receptors is a woman aged 18-29 years in good health.

The genes are TRBV29-1 and TRBJ1-2, with TRBD1 matching over 7 bases. CDR1 is SQVTM, CDR2 ANQGSEA, per germline. With 0 bases clipped from V and 7 bases from J, the junction kept 8 bases outside the gene matches. This CDR3 has 14 residues. The chain's CDR3 is CSVEDTTGTSGYTF. CDR3 sequence (DNA): TGCAGCGTTGAAGATACGACAGGGACGAGTGGCTACACCTTC.

In its sample, this clone was seen a few times. The V and J genes are TRBV28 and TRBJ2-1, with 11 bases that match TRBD2. This CDR3 has 15 amino acids. V lost 5 bases and J lost 7; bases outside the gene matches: 7. In germline, CDR1 is MDHEN, CDR2 SYDVKM. CDR3 residues: CASSTGLAGGNEQFF. The CDR3 region has the DNA TGTGCCAGCAGTACAGGACTAGCGGGCGGGAATGAGCAGTTCTTC.

The chain joins TRBV4-1 to TRBJ2-7, with 7 bases lining up with TRBD1. CDR1 MGHRA and CDR2 YSYEKL come from the germline V gene. After removal of 6 bases from V and 5 bases from J, the junction contained 19 bases not matched to a gene. This CDR3 spans 17 amino acids. The DNA of the CDR3 is TGCGCCAGCAGGCAGTTTCATTTTTGGGGGCAGGGGGACGAGCAGTACTTC. Translation: CASRQFHFWGQGDEQYF.

The chain uses TRBV29-1 and TRBJ1-5, with 10 bases matching TRBD1. Germline V lookup: CDR1 SQVTM, CDR2 ANQGSEA. V lost 5 bases and J lost 3; bases outside the gene matches: 4. The CDR3 is 14 residues long. CDR3 sequence reads: CSVMGQGYNQPQHF. DNA of the CDR3: TGCAGCGTTATGGGACAGGGGTACAATCAGCCCCAGCATTTT.

The CDR3 spells CASLPASLAGQYEQYF. CDR3 DNA: TGTGCCAGCCTACCTGCCTCTCTAGCGGGGCAATACGAGCAGTACTTC. The chain is built from TRBV28 and TRBJ2-7, with 9 positions matching TRBD2. Germline-derived CDR1 and CDR2 are MDHEN and SYDVKM. The CDR3 length is 16 residues. The trim removed 8 bases at V and 4 bases at J, leaving 15 bases unmatched.

The CDR3 nucleotides read TGTGCCAGCAGTTTAAGACAGTGGCGGGAGCCTGAGACCCAGTACTTC. Translating it yields CASSLRQWREPETQYF. This chain uses TRBV28 with TRBJ2-5, with 7 nucleotides matching TRBD2. CDR3 size: 16 residues. V shed 2 bases and J 5 bases; nucleotides not matched to a gene: 11. Germline V CDR1 and CDR2: MDHEN, SYDVKM.

The rearrangement uses TRBV29-1 and TRBJ1-1; 7 positions agree with TRBD1. J was trimmed by 1 base and V by 8 bases; bases with no gene match: 4. The CDR3 is 12 residues long. The V gene's germline CDR1 is SQVTM and CDR2 ANQGSEA. CDR3 coding DNA: TGCAGCATGGGACAGCAGAACACTGAAGCTTTCTTT. Amino acids: CSMGQQNTEAFF.

This rearrangement joins TRBV7-9 to TRBJ1-2, with D perhaps TRBD1 (5 bases). The germline V and J ends were trimmed by 2 bases and 7 bases, with 14 bases remaining between them. The length of the CDR3 is 14 residues. Germline V gene data show CDR1 as SEHNR and CDR2 as FQNEAQ (reference sequence). The DNA of the CDR3 is TGTGCCAGCAGCTTAAAGGGGCAGGGTTTTGGCTACACCTTC. Its translation: CASSLKGQGFGYTF.

A few counts support this clone. CDR3 protein: CASSLDSPPLYEQYF. In DNA, the CDR3 is TGCGCCAGCAGCTTGGACAGCCCCCCCCTATACGAGCAGTACTTC. This chain links TRBV5-1 with TRBJ2-7; D gene unclear. The germline V gene has CDR1 SGHRS and CDR2 YFSETQ. V lost 0 bases, J lost 4 bases, and 14 bases lay in between. The CDR3 has 15 amino acids. Supplemented by reference TRBV5-1 and TRBJ2-7, the full variable domain reads KAGVTQTPRYLIKTRGQQVTLSCSPISGHRSVSWYQQTPGQGLQFLFEYFSETQRNKGNFPGRFSGRQFSNSRSEMNVSTLELGDSALYLCASSLDSPPLYEQYFGPGTRLTVT.

This chain connects TRBV2 to TRBJ2-3; 9 positions agree with TRBD1. The CDR3 covers 16 residues. V shed 2 bases and J 3 bases; nucleotides not matched to a gene: 6. Germline-derived CDR1 and CDR2 are SNHLY and FYNNEI. CDR3 nucleotides: TGTGCCAGCAGTGAACGGTCCGGACAGGGGACAGATACGCAGTATTTT. Protein product: CASSERSGQGTDTQYF.

The CDR3 loop reads CASSPSGVSSYEQYF. The CDR3 DNA reads TGCGCCAGCAGCCCATCGGGGGTCAGCTCCTACGAGCAGTACTTC. The V gene is TRBV5-1, the J gene TRBJ2-7, with D maybe TRBD2 (6 bases). V shed 4 bases and J shed 0 bases, with 14 bases lying between them. CDR3 length: 15 residues. CDR1 is SGHRS and CDR2 is YFSETQ in the germline V gene.

The rearrangement joins TRBV5-4 to TRBJ2-3; no reliable D call. The CDR3 spans 15 residues. Germline-derived CDR1 and CDR2 are SGHNT and YYREEE (reference sequence). V was shortened by 1 base and J by 4 bases, with 13 bases between the two germline ends. The CDR3 sequence: CASSLPPSEADTQYF. The CDR3 nucleotides are TGTGCCAGCAGCTTGCCCCCTAGTGAGGCAGATACGCAGTATTTT.

This clone was picked up a small number of times. The genes are TRBV5-1 and TRBJ1-4; weak D call: TRBD1 (6 bases). The CDR3 extends over 14 amino acids. V was trimmed by 0 bases and J by 8 bases, leaving 11 bases between them. The germline CDR1 and CDR2 sequences are SGHRS and YFSETQ. This chain's CDR3 is CASSLAPGQEKLFF. The CDR3 nucleotides read TGCGCCAGCAGCTTGGCCCCGGGACAAGAAAAACTGTTTTTT.

This clone was found a few times. CDR3 in amino acids: CASSLAPQANTGELFF. Written as DNA, the CDR3 is TGTGCCAGCAGCTTAGCGCCCCAGGCTAACACCGGGGAGCTGTTTTTT. The chain links TRBV7-6 to TRBJ2-2; D remains unclear. V was clipped by 0 bases and J by 2 bases, with 10 bases between them. The CDR3 has 16 amino acids. Looked up from germline, CDR1 is SGHVS and CDR2 is FNYEAQ. Filled out from reference TRBV7-6 and TRBJ2-2, the complete variable domain reads GAGVSQSPRYKVTKRGQDVALRCDPISGHVSLYWYRQALGQGPEFLTYFNYEAQQDKSGLPNDRFSAERPEGSISTLTIQRTEQRDSAMYRCASSLAPQANTGELFFGEGSRLTVL.

The J gene is TRBJ2-3, the V gene TRBV7-9; TRBD1 matches at 7 bases. The CDR3 is 17 amino acids. Unmatched junction bases numbered 11, after V lost 5 bases and J lost 0 bases. Germline-derived CDR1 and CDR2 are SEHNR and FQNEAQ (reference sequence). CDR3 bases: TGTGCCAGCAGCCCTAGAGGGGGCCCCGGAAGCACAGATACGCAGTATTTT. This sequence encodes CASSPRGGPGSTDTQYF.

This clone was counted once. V and J are TRBV18 and TRBJ1-4, with TRBD1 matching over 7 bases. Trimming took 6 bases from V and 6 from J; bases not matched to a gene: 13. Germline V lookup: CDR1 KGHSH, CDR2 LQKENI. The CDR3 extends over 16 amino acids. CDR3 sequence: CASSTDRLGFDEKLFF. The CDR3, as DNA: TGTGCCAGCTCCACGGACAGGTTGGGTTTCGATGAAAAACTGTTTTTT.

V is TRBV6-5 and J is TRBJ1-5; 7 bases match TRBD1. V trimming: 5 bases; J trimming: 3 bases; junction bases outside the gene matches: 1. The CDR3 has 13 residues. Germline loops: CDR1 MNHEY, CDR2 SVGAGI. CDR3 sequence reads: CASSGTDNQPQHF. In DNA, the CDR3 is TGTGCCAGCAGTGGGACAGACAATCAGCCCCAGCATTTT.

The rearrangement uses TRBV9 and TRBJ2-1, with 9 bases lining up with TRBD2. Germline trimming cut 2 bases from V and 7 bases from J; bases unmatched to any gene: 10. Per the germline V gene, CDR1 is SGDLS and CDR2 is YYNGEE. The CDR3 has 16 amino acids. The CDR3 is CASSVLSGRTRNEQFF. CDR3 DNA sequence: TGTGCCAGCAGCGTTCTTAGCGGGAGAACTCGGAATGAGCAGTTCTTC. Together with reference TRBV9 and TRBJ2-1, the CDR3 gives the full variable domain: DSGVTQTPKHLITATGQRVTLRCSPRSGDLSVYWYQQSLDQGLQFLIQYYNGEERAKGNILERFSAQQFPDLHSELNLSSLELGDSALYFCASSVLSGRTRNEQFFGPGTRLTVL.

This clone has more than one count but fewer than ten. V usage is TRBV4-2 and J usage is TRBJ2-7; D gene ambiguous. CDR1 is LGHNA and CDR2 is YNFKEQ in the germline V gene. CDR3 length: 9 residues. V lost 8 bases and J 11 bases, leaving 10 bases between the germline ends. As DNA, the CDR3 is TGTGCCAGCCTGAGGAAAAAGTACTTC. Its protein product is CASLRKKYF.

This clone was picked up a small number of times. The chain is built from TRBV30 and TRBJ2-2, with 8 bases matching TRBD2. Germline loops: CDR1 GTSNPN, CDR2 SVGIG (reference sequence). V was pared by 4 bases and J by 5 bases, with 9 bases of the junction left unmatched. The CDR3 is 15 amino acids. CDR3 residues: CAWTLPRGGTGELFF. CDR3 nucleotides: TGTGCCTGGACCCTTCCCCGGGGGGGGACCGGGGAGCTGTTTTTT.

The V gene is TRBV4-1, the J gene TRBJ2-2, with 11 bases lining up with TRBD2. This CDR3 has 16 residues. V was pared by 1 base and J by 2 bases, with 0 bases of the junction left unmatched. Germline loops: CDR1 MGHRA, CDR2 YSYEKL. CDR3 bases: TGCGCCAGCAGCCAAGGACTAGCGGGAAACACCGGGGAGCTGTTTTTT. Translation: CASSQGLAGNTGELFF.